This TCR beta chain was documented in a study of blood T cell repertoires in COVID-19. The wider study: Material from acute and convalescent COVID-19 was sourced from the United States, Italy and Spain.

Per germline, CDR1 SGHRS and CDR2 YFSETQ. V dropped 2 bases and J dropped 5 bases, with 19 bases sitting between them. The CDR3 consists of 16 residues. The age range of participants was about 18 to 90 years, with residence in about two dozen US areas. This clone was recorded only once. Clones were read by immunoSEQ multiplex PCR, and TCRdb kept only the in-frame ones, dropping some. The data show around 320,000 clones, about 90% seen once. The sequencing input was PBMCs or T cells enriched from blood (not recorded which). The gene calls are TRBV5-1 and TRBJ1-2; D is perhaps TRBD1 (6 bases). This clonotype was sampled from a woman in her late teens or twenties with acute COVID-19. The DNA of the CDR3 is TGCGCCAGCAGCTTCTCCGACAGGTCGTTCAGATATGGCTACACCTTC. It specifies CASSFSDRSFRYGYTF.